This note documents a single TCR beta chain sequence. Its antigen is undetermined. This entry is derived from a study of T cell responses to AZD1222 COVID-19 vaccine. Assay: immunoSEQ multiplex PCR; the TCRdb copy retains only in-frame clones and omits some. The top ten clones hold less than 1.5% of a sample with 150,000 or so clones, approximately 89% of them seen once. The germline CDR1 and CDR2 sequences are MDHEN and SYDVKM. The ends were cut back, 7 bases at V and 2 bases at J, with 8 bases in the middle. This CDR3 is built from 12 residues. General study findings and limits: Repertoire sampling occurred only after the peak T cell response. When two AZD1222 doses had been given, Spike-specific TCR breadth and depth rose.

The sequence came from an adult who received the AZD1222 COVID-19 vaccine. Sequenced here: peripheral blood, sampled 28 days after the second AZD1222 dose. The rearrangement links TRBV28 to TRBJ1-1; D not certain. Here the CDR3 reads CASTPLNTEAFF. In DNA, the CDR3 is TGTGCCAGCACCCCGCTCAACACTGAAGCTTTCTTT. Full variable domain (remainder filled in from reference TRBV28 and TRBJ1-1): DVKVTQSSRYLVKRTGEKVFLECVQDMDHENMFWYRQDPGLGLRLIYFSYDVKMKEKGDIPEGYSVSREKKERFSLILESASTNQTSMYLCASTPLNTEAFFGQGTRLTVV.